What follows describes a single T cell receptor beta chain. V dropped 2 bases and J dropped 0; count of bases not matched to a gene: 6. In germline, CDR1 is SEHNR, CDR2 FQNEAQ (reference sequence). There are 17 residues in the CDR3. The sample belongs to a study of blood T cell repertoires in COVID-19. At the level of the study: The United States, Italy and Spain supplied acute and convalescent COVID-19 samples. The cDNA or gDNA used as material had been derived from T cells, B-cell-depleted T cells, or PBMCs.

Produced via immunoSEQ multiplex PCR; TCRdb's table is partial and in-frame only. Here the sample spans roughly 41,000 clones, approximately 85% being singletons. The chain joins TRBV7-9 to TRBJ2-2; 7 bases align to TRBD2. This clonotype was sampled from a human donor in a cohort sampled during active COVID-19. The donor label of this sample is uncertain. Sequencing used peripheral blood. CDR3 DNA: TGTGCCAGCAGCTTATTGGCGGGGGTCGCGAACACCGGGGAGCTGTTTTTT. This encodes CASSLLAGVANTGELFF.